One and the same sample provided the 15 T cell receptor beta chains below, sequenced in a study of spatial heterogeneity in lung cancer. TCRdb re-called the 5' RACE reads through MiXCR, storing one row per CDR3 protein. The sample lists 51,000 or so distinct CDR3 sequences; around 6.7% were seen once. Sample time point: blood at routine non-recurrence follow-up after resection. Extraction of whole RNA from tumor, nontumor lung or frozen PBMC preceded unsorted sequencing. The sample was PBMCs, taken at follow-up. The receptors originated from a female donor with early-stage non-small cell lung cancer.

The V gene is TRBV7-9, the J gene TRBJ2-1; 7 bases match TRBD1. The CDR3 covers 15 residues. CDR1 SEHNR and CDR2 FQNEAQ come from the germline V gene (reference sequence). V shed 3 bases and J 6 bases; nucleotides not matched to a gene: 8. For the CDR3, the DNA is TGTGCCAGCAGCTTCTCGGGACAGTTAACCAATGAGCAGTTCTTC. It translates to CASSFSGQLTNEQFF.

This clonotype was counted at least ten times. The CDR3: CASSPISGMKNTEAFF. The CDR3 region has the DNA TGCGCCAGCAGTCCCATATCAGGGATGAAGAACACTGAAGCTTTCTTT. J is TRBJ1-1 and V is TRBV5-1; D may be TRBD1 (5 bases). Per the germline V gene, CDR1 is SGHRS and CDR2 is YFSETQ. The length of the CDR3 is 16 residues. V was clipped by 5 bases and J by 1 base, with 18 bases between them. Full variable domain (remainder filled in from reference TRBV5-1 and TRBJ1-1): KAGVTQTPRYLIKTRGQQVTLSCSPISGHRSVSWYQQTPGQGLQFLFEYFSETQRNKGNFPGRFSGRQFSNSRSEMNVSTLELGDSALYLCASSPISGMKNTEAFFGQGTRLTVV.

This clonotype has a handful of counts. This sequence joins TRBV12-3 or TRBV12-4 and TRBJ1-4; 8 bases map to TRBD1. V was pared by 1 base and J by 7 bases, with 5 bases of the junction left unmatched. The CDR3 is made up of 15 amino acids. Here the CDR3 DNA reads TGTGCCAGCAGTTTAGGCTCTACAGGGGGTGAAAAACTGTTTTTT. This encodes CASSLGSTGGEKLFF.

This clonotype was observed at least ten times. This chain uses TRBV7-2 with TRBJ1-4, with 9 bases matching TRBD1. Per the germline V gene, CDR1 is SGHTA and CDR2 is FQGNSA. The CDR3 loop spans 14 amino acids. J lost 7 bases, V lost 2 bases, and 2 bases had no gene match. CDR3 nucleotide sequence: TGTGCCAGCAGCTTACGGACAGGGGCTGAAAAACTGTTTTTT. It specifies CASSLRTGAEKLFF.

This clonotype was detected a few times. This chain links TRBV6-1 with TRBJ2-1; tentatively, D is TRBD2 (6 bases). The V end was cut by 10 bases, the J end by 9 bases, with 19 bases between. Germline CDR1 and CDR2: MNHNS and SASEGT. The CDR3 spans 13 residues. The chain's CDR3 is CAILRLVGVEQFF. The DNA for the CDR3 is TGTGCCATCTTGAGACTAGTTGGGGTTGAGCAGTTCTTC.

This clonotype came up a few times. V and J are TRBV11-2 and TRBJ2-1, with D unresolved. This CDR3 spans 17 amino acids. V lost 1 base, J lost 1 base, and 14 bases lay in between. The V gene's germline CDR1 is SGHAT and CDR2 FQNNGV. The CDR3 region is CASSLGKVRPSYNEQFF. The CDR3 nucleotides read TGTGCCAGCAGCTTAGGTAAAGTCAGGCCTTCCTACAATGAGCAGTTCTTC.

The sample holds many counts of this clonotype. CDR3 amino acids: CASSLVSGANVLTF. DNA for the CDR3: TGTGCCAGCAGCTTAGTTTCAGGGGCCAACGTCCTGACTTTC. The V and J genes are TRBV7-2 and TRBJ2-6; D is undetermined. CDR3 length: 14 residues. Trimming pared 1 base from V and 4 bases from J, leaving 5 bases between. Germline V lookup: CDR1 SGHTA, CDR2 FQGNSA.

This clonotype was recorded only once. The chain couples TRBV20-1 to TRBJ1-2; no firm D call. The CDR3 loop spans 12 amino acids. CDR1 DFQATT and CDR2 SNEGSKA come from the germline V gene (reference sequence). V was pared by 6 bases and J by 1 base, with 9 bases between. The CDR3 DNA reads as TGCAGTGCCACGTACAGTAACTATGGCTACACCTTC. Residues: CSATYSNYGYTF.

This clonotype appeared many times. The chain carries TRBV6-1 and TRBJ2-5; D remains ambiguous. V lost 4 bases, J lost 4 bases, and 13 bases lay in between. In germline, CDR1 is MNHNS, CDR2 SASEGT. The CDR3 has 14 amino acids. The DNA of the CDR3 is TGTGCCAGCAGTGGGTCTCAACTCGGAGAGACCCAGTACTTC. Amino acids: CASSGSQLGETQYF.

The V gene is TRBV14, the J gene TRBJ2-2; unclear D gene. Per the germline V gene, CDR1 is SGHDN and CDR2 is FVKESK. V was trimmed by 2 bases and J by 7 bases, leaving 8 bases between them. The CDR3 extends over 13 amino acids. The CDR3 sequence: CASSQLGIGELFF. CDR3 DNA: TGTGCCAGCAGCCAATTGGGGATCGGGGAGCTGTTTTTT.

There are many counts of this clonotype. The J gene is TRBJ2-7, the V gene TRBV7-9; D perhaps matches TRBD2 (6 bases). CDR1 and CDR2 from the germline V gene are SEHNR and FQNEAQ (reference sequence). The CDR3 is 14 amino acids. Trimming cost V 7 bases and J 0 bases, with 13 bases left between them. CDR3 nucleotides: TGTGCCAGCACCGTCGCGGGGTTCTCCTACGAGCAGTACTTC. Its protein product is CASTVAGFSYEQYF.

In this sample, this clonotype turned up many times. J is TRBJ2-1 and V is TRBV7-2; a possible D gene is TRBD2 (6 bases). The CDR3 covers 14 residues. Germline V CDR1 and CDR2: SGHTA, FQGNSA. V lost 3 bases to trimming and J lost 2 bases, with 8 bases between them. CDR3 amino acids: CASSLGLTYNEQFF. CDR3 coding DNA: TGTGCCAGCAGCTTGGGACTGACCTACAATGAGCAGTTCTTC. Complete variable domain (other parts from reference TRBV7-2 and TRBJ2-1): GAGVSQSPSNKVTEKGKDVELRCDPISGHTALYWYRQSLGQGLEFLIYFQGNSAPDKSGLPSDRFSAERTGGSVSTLTIQRTQQEDSAVYLCASSLGLTYNEQFFGPGTRLTVL.

J is TRBJ2-3 and V is TRBV7-2; possibly TRBD2 for D (6 bases). The CDR3 sequence is 15 residues long. Germline loops: CDR1 SGHTA, CDR2 FQGNSA. V was shortened by 3 bases and J by 3 bases, with 13 bases between the two germline ends. CDR3 DNA sequence: TGTGCCAGCAGCTTCACGGGGGACCTTACAGATACGCAGTATTTT. Translation: CASSFTGDLTDTQYF. Filled out from reference TRBV7-2 and TRBJ2-3, the complete variable domain reads GAGVSQSPSNKVTEKGKDVELRCDPISGHTALYWYRQSLGQGLEFLIYFQGNSAPDKSGLPSDRFSAERTGGSVSTLTIQRTQQEDSAVYLCASSFTGDLTDTQYFGPGTRLTVL.

This clonotype occurred many times. The V gene is TRBV5-1, the J gene TRBJ2-7; no clear D. Trimming pared 3 bases from V and 2 bases from J, leaving 18 bases between. Germline lookup yields CDR1 SGHRS and CDR2 YFSETQ. The CDR3 has 16 amino acids. As DNA, the CDR3 is TGCGCCAGCAGCTCGACCGTCAAGGCGCGCACCTACGAGCAGTACTTC. Its protein is CASSSTVKARTYEQYF.

This clonotype was seen a handful of times. The V call is TRBV15, the J call TRBJ1-2; D gene uncertain. Trimming pared 5 bases from V and 7 bases from J, leaving 17 bases between. This CDR3 region has 14 residues. Germline V gene data show CDR1 as LNHNV and CDR2 as YYDKDF (reference sequence). The CDR3 DNA sequence: TGTGCCACCAGCGGGATGTACATGGCGAGTGGCTACACCTTC. This gives the protein CATSGMYMASGYTF.